The table lists the clone carrying this TCR beta chain with a few counts. Antigen: not known. The CDR3 is 13 residues long. CDR1 is ENHRY, CDR2 SYGVKD, per germline. V dropped 5 bases and J dropped 6; count of bases not matched to a gene: 5. The TCR beta library used iRepertoire HTBI primers with Arm-PCR amplification of CDR3. Per the original data handling: Across the samples, identification revealed 55 to 80 TRBV and 14 TRBJ segments. TCRdb passed the multiplex PCR reads through MiXCR, listing each CDR3 protein once. The V and J calls come from TCRdb's annotation, not from the publication. The sample records 360,000 or so distinct CDR3 sequences, 20% to 25% being singletons. These data come from a study of regulatory T cells in long-lasting Graves disease. Study-level points and caveats: Public clonotype sharing was higher in persistent than newly diagnosed patients. Gene preferences differed: TRBV28, TRBJ1-2, TRBJ2-5 in persistent cases. Peripheral blood alone, not thyroid tissue, underwent study.

Time point meaning: persistent/refractory GD, antithyroid drugs over 5 years with positive TRAb. From RNA extracted from PBMCs, the TCR library was made. The starting material was peripheral blood mononuclear cells (PBMCs), obtained when the disease was refractory, from a patient treated with antithyroid drugs. The origin of this receptor is a woman between 35 and 50 years old with Graves disease. The chain recombines TRBV10-3 with TRBJ2-7; TRBD1 aligns across 9 bases. CDR3 protein: CAISSGTGSEQYF. The CDR3 region has the DNA TGTGCCATCAGTTCCGGGACAGGGTCCGAGCAGTACTTC.